The 22 T cell receptor beta chains in this list originate from one sample, sequenced in a study of spatial heterogeneity in lung cancer. TCRdb recomputed calls from the 5' RACE reads with MiXCR, one row per CDR3 protein. The table shows roughly 120,000 distinct CDR3 sequences, with 12% occurring only once. Time point defined: blood at routine non-recurrence follow-up after resection. Researchers sequenced whole RNA taken from tumor, nontumor lung or frozen PBMC without sorting. This specimen was PBMCs, taken at follow-up. The source of these receptors is a male donor with early-stage non-small cell lung cancer.

The chain carries TRBV12-2 and TRBJ2-5; the table calls TRBD2, which could not be checked here. TRBV12-2 is described as a pseudogene. This CDR3 contains 17 residues. CDR3 coding DNA: TGTGCAAGTCGCTTAGCGCTACTAGCGGGGATCCAAGAGACCCAGTACTTC. This encodes CASRLALLAGIQETQYF.

This clonotype was detected many times. The chain has TRBV20-1 and TRBJ1-2; a possible D gene is TRBD1 (6 bases). CDR1 is DFQATT and CDR2 is SNEGSKA in the germline V gene (reference sequence). Trimming shortened V by 6 bases and J by 2 bases, and 10 bases separated the two germline ends. The CDR3 contains 12 residues. The CDR3 DNA sequence: TGCAGTGCCTCTACAGGGAACTATGGCTACACCTTC. This translates into CSASTGNYGYTF.

This clonotype was seen more than once but under ten times. This chain uses TRBV7-2 with TRBJ1-5; no clear D gene. V was clipped by 2 bases and J by 3 bases, with 14 bases between them. Germline V gene lookup returns CDR1 SGHTA and CDR2 FQGNSA. The CDR3 spans 16 residues. The CDR3 reads CASSLTLPQVNQPQHF. In DNA, the CDR3 is TGTGCCAGCAGCTTAACGCTCCCCCAAGTCAATCAGCCCCAGCATTTT.

This clonotype was observed many times. The rearrangement uses TRBV20-1 and TRBJ1-6; D is unclear. Germline-derived CDR1 and CDR2 are DFQATT and SNEGSKA (reference sequence). There are 14 residues in the CDR3. Trimming shortened V by 2 bases and J by 7 bases, and 12 bases separated the two germline ends. CDR3 sequence reads: CSARPPHGNSPLHF. The CDR3 region has the DNA TGCAGTGCTAGACCCCCCCATGGAAATTCACCCCTCCACTTT.

This clonotype has at least ten counts. The V gene is TRBV2, the J gene TRBJ1-5; no definite D call. Germline V CDR1 and CDR2: SNHLY, FYNNEI. Trimming left V 2 bases short and J 1 base short, with 9 bases between. The CDR3 spans 15 residues. Here the CDR3 DNA reads TGTGCCAGCAGTGAAAGGGCCGCCAGCAATCAGCCCCAGCATTTT. Its protein product is CASSERAASNQPQHF.

This clonotype has only a few counts. J is TRBJ2-7 and V is TRBV2, with D perhaps TRBD2 (6 bases). Germline assignment: CDR1 SNHLY and CDR2 FYNNEI. The CDR3 runs to 14 residues. V lost 0 bases to trimming and J lost 7 bases, with 13 bases between them. The CDR3 loop is CASSEALRGGEQYF. For the CDR3, the DNA is TGTGCCAGCAGTGAAGCGCTTCGGGGAGGTGAGCAGTACTTC.

Only a few counts were recorded for this clonotype. In DNA, the CDR3 is TGCAGCGTTGAGTCTAGCGGGGTTTACAATGAGCAGTTCTTC. Protein: CSVESSGVYNEQFF. The chain joins TRBV29-1 to TRBJ2-1, with 9 bases lining up with TRBD2. Germline CDR1 and CDR2: SQVTM and ANQGSEA. The CDR3 length is 14 residues. Trimming cost V 3 bases and J 4 bases; bases outside gene matches: 4.

This clonotype was counted a few times. The chain joins TRBV11-2 to TRBJ2-7, with 7 bases fitting TRBD1. V lost 4 bases, J lost 0 bases, and 6 bases stayed unmatched. This CDR3 spans 15 amino acids. Looked up from germline, CDR1 is SGHAT and CDR2 is FQNNGV. The CDR3 DNA follows: TGTGCCAGCAGCTCCTTGACAGGGTCCTCCTACGAGCAGTACTTC. The encoded protein is CASSSLTGSSYEQYF.

This clonotype was seen many times. The chain couples TRBV7-2 to TRBJ2-1, with unresolved D. The CDR3 totals 14 residues. Germline CDR1 is SGHTA and CDR2 is FQGNSA. The V gene lost 1 base and the J gene lost 5 bases, with 9 bases spanning the gap. CDR3 amino acids: CASSLVISNNEQFF. In nucleotides, the CDR3 is TGTGCCAGCAGCTTAGTGATATCCAACAATGAGCAGTTCTTC.

V gene TRBV18 combines with J gene TRBJ1-1; D not certain. CDR1 is KGHSH, CDR2 LQKENI, per germline. The CDR3 has 14 amino acids. Trimming took off 3 bases at V and 5 bases at J, with 13 bases between the two ends. The CDR3 is CASSPRARGTEAFF. DNA for the CDR3: TGTGCCAGCTCACCGAGGGCCCGGGGAACTGAAGCTTTCTTT.

This clonotype was found many times. This rearrangement joins TRBV2 to TRBJ2-7; D tentatively fits TRBD1 or TRBD2 (6 bases each). CDR3 length: 16 residues. Trimming took 5 bases from V and 3 from J, leaving 20 bases between them. Germline CDR1 reads SNHLY; CDR2 reads FYNNEI. The CDR3 region is CASSIREPGTNYEQYF. The CDR3 bases are TGTGCCAGCAGTATACGGGAGCCAGGGACAAACTACGAGCAGTACTTC.

The gene calls are TRBV6-1 and TRBJ1-2; D gene uncertain. Between the trimmed V and J ends, which lost 2 bases and 4 bases, there was a span of 5 bases. Germline assignment: CDR1 MNHNS and CDR2 SASEGT. CDR3 size: 12 residues. CDR3 coding DNA: TGTGCCAGCAGTGAAAACCGCTATGGCTACACCTTC. It yields the protein CASSENRYGYTF.

This clonotype was seen only a few times. This chain links TRBV20-1 with TRBJ1-2; 10 nucleotides agree with TRBD1. With 6 bases clipped from V and 1 base from J, the junction kept 2 bases outside the gene matches. In germline, CDR1 is DFQATT, CDR2 SNEGSKA (reference sequence). The CDR3 totals 13 residues. CDR3 residues: CSAGDRGNYGYTF. The CDR3 nucleotides read TGCAGTGCCGGGGACAGGGGTAACTATGGCTACACCTTC.

This clonotype was counted a few times. This chain connects TRBV15 to TRBJ1-6; D unclear. The length of the CDR3 is 14 residues. The V gene's germline CDR1 is LNHNV and CDR2 YYDKDF (reference sequence). Trimming took off 6 bases at V and 3 bases at J, with 9 bases between the two ends. The CDR3 is CATSSHGYNSPLHF. CDR3 in DNA: TGTGCCACCAGTTCCCACGGCTATAATTCACCCCTCCACTTT.

The chain links TRBV28 to TRBJ1-5; D not certain. Trimming removed 2 bases at V and 4 bases at J, with 12 bases between. Looked up from germline, CDR1 is MDHEN and CDR2 is SYDVKM. The CDR3 has 15 residues. CDR3 in amino acids: CASSLQAGQNQPQHF. The CDR3, as DNA: TGTGCCAGCAGTTTACAAGCAGGTCAGAATCAGCCCCAGCATTTT.

There are many counts of this clonotype. V is TRBV11-2 and J is TRBJ2-5, with D perhaps assigned TRBD1 or TRBD2 (7 bases each). The V end lost 3 bases, the J end lost 2 bases, and 16 bases lay between the germline ends. The germline CDR1 and CDR2 sequences are SGHAT and FQNNGV. The CDR3 length is 16 residues. CDR3 protein: CASSLRQGGLQETQYF. For the CDR3, the DNA is TGTGCCAGCAGCTTGCGACAGGGAGGGCTTCAAGAGACCCAGTACTTC.

This chain joins TRBV20-1 and TRBJ2-1, with 7 nucleotides matching TRBD1. The CDR3 is 14 amino acids. Germline V gene sequence: CDR1 DFQATT, CDR2 SNEGSKA (reference sequence). CDR3 DNA: TGCAGCGTTGAGACAGGGAGCTCCTACAATGAGCAGTTCTTC. It codes for CSVETGSSYNEQFF.

This sequence joins TRBV5-5 and TRBJ2-7, with D maybe TRBD2 (6 bases). Trimming left V 0 bases short and J 4 bases short, with 14 bases between. Germline loops: CDR1 SGHKS, CDR2 YYEKEE (reference sequence). This CDR3 is built from 15 residues. CDR3 residues: CASSLAGGNSYEQYF. The CDR3 DNA reads TGTGCCAGCAGCTTGGCCGGAGGGAACTCGTACGAGCAGTACTTC.

The chain has TRBV27 and TRBJ1-5, with TRBD1 as a possible D gene (5 bases). Per germline, CDR1 MNHEY and CDR2 SMNVEV (reference sequence). This CDR3 is built from 15 residues. V was cut by 5 bases and J by 1 base, with 12 bases left in between. Written as DNA, the CDR3 is TGTGCCAGCAGTCTCGGACATGCCAGCAATCAGCCCCAGCATTTT. Amino acid sequence: CASSLGHASNQPQHF.

This clonotype is termed medium-sized. This chain links TRBV12-3 or TRBV12-4 with TRBJ1-1; a possible D gene is TRBD1 (5 bases). Trimming removed 6 bases from V and 5 bases from J, with 13 bases in between. CDR3 length equals 13 residues. The CDR3 DNA follows: TGTGCCAGCAGAGCGATGAAGGGGACTGAAGCTTTCTTT. It codes for CASRAMKGTEAFF.

This clonotype was seen ten or more times. This chain uses TRBV10-3 with TRBJ1-1, with D possibly matching TRBD1 (5 bases). CDR1 and CDR2 (germline): ENHRY, SYGVKD. V shed 4 bases and J shed 1 base, with 13 bases lying between them. The CDR3 contains 15 residues. CDR3 residues: CAISGGGRTNTEAFF. The DNA of the CDR3 is TGTGCCATCAGTGGGGGGGGACGGACGAACACTGAAGCTTTCTTT.

The genes are TRBV12-3 or TRBV12-4 and TRBJ2-7, with TRBD2 as a possible D gene (6 bases). The V gene lost 6 bases and the J gene lost 3 bases, with 15 bases spanning the gap. The CDR3 has 14 residues. Here the CDR3 DNA reads TGTGCCAGCAGCCTCGGGGGAGACCTCTACGAGCAGTACTTC. It encodes CASSLGGDLYEQYF.